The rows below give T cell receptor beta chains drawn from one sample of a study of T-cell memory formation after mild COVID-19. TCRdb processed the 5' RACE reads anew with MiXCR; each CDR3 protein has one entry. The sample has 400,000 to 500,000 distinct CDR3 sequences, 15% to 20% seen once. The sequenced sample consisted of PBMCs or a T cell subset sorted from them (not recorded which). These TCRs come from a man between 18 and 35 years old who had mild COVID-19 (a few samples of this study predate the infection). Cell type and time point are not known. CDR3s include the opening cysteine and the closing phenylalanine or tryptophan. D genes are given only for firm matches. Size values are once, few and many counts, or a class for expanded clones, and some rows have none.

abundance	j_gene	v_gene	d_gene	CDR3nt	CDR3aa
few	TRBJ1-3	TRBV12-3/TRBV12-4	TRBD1	TGTGCCAGCAGTCCGGGACAGGGCAAGTCTGGAAACACCATATATTTT	CASSPGQGKSGNTIYF
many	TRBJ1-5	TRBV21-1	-	TGTGCCAGCAGCAAAGTCAGGGACAAAAATCAGCCCCAGCATTTT	CASSKVRDKNQPQHF
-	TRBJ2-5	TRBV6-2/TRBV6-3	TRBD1	TGTGCCAGCAGCATGTGGGGCAGGGGGCGCGGTGAGGAGACCCAGTACTTC	CASSMWGRGRGEETQYF
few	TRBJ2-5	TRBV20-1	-	TGCAGTGCCCAAGAAGAGACCCAGTACTTC	CSAQEETQYF
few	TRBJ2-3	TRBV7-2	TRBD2	TGTGCCAGCAGCCCTTACGGACTAGCGGTCACAGATACGCAGTATTTT	CASSPYGLAVTDTQYF
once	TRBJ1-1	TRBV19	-	TGTGCCAGTAGTACGTCAGGGGTAACTGAAGCTTTCTTT	CASSTSGVTEAFF
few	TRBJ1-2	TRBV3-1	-	TGTGCCAGCAGCTGGGGAGCTAGGACAGCCTTGTATGGCTACACCTTC	CASSWGARTALYGYTF
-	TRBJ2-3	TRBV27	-	TGTGCCAGCAGTGAAGGGACTCGCTATACGCAGTATTTT	CASSEGTRYTQYF
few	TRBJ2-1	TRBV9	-	TGTGCCAGCAGCCCAGCGGGACAGGACTACAATGAGCAGTTCTTC	CASSPAGQDYNEQFF
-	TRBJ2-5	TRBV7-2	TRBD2	TGTGCCAGCAGCTTAGGGGGACTAGCGGGGGAGGAGACCCAGTACTTC	CASSLGGLAGEETQYF